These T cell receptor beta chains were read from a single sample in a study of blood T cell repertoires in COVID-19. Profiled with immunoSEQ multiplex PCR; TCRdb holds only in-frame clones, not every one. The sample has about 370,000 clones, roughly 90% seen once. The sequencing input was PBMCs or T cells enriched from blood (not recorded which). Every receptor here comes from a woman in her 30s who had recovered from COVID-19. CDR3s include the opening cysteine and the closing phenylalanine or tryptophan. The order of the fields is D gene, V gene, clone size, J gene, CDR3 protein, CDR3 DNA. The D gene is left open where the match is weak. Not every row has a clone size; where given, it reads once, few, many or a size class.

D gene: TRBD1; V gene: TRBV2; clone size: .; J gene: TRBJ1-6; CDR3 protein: CASSGTGENAPLHF; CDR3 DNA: TGTGCCAGCAGTGGGACAGGGGAAAACGCTCCCCTCCACTTT
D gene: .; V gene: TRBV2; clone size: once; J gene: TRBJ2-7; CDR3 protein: CASTLYYEQYF; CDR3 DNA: TGTGCCAGCACCCTCTACTACGAGCAGTACTTC
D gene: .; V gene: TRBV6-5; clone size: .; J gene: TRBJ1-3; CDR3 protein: CASYRDANTIYF; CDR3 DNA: TGTGCCAGTTACAGGGACGCAAACACCATATATTTT
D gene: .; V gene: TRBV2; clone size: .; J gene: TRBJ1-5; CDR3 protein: CASSEWVGVVNQPQHF; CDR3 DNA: TGTGCCAGCAGTGAATGGGTAGGGGTCGTCAATCAGCCCCAGCATTTT
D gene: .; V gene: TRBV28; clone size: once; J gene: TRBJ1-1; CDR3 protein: CASSSFGTEAFF; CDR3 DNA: TGTGCCAGCAGTTCTTTCGGGACTGAAGCTTTCTTT
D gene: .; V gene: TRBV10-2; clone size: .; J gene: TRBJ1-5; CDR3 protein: CASSESKRGGRGNQPQHF; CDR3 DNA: TGCGCCAGCAGTGAGTCGAAACGGGGAGGCAGGGGCAATCAGCCCCAGCATTTT
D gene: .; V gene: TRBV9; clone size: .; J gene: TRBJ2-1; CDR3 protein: CASSRRLVSGEQFF; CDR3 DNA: TGTGCCAGCAGCAGAAGACTAGTGTCGGGTGAGCAGTTCTTC
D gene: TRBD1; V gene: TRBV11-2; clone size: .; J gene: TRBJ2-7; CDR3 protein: CASSVDRGVSYEQYF; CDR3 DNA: TGTGCCAGCAGCGTAGACAGGGGGGTATCCTACGAGCAGTACTTC
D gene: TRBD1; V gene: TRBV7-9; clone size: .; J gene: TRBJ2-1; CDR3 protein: CASSLWTGKMNNEQFF; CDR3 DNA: TGTGCCAGCAGCCTCTGGACAGGGAAAATGAACAATGAGCAGTTCTTC
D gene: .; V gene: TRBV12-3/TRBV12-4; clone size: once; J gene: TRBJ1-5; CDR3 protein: CASRTGSNQPQHF; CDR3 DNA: TGTGCCAGCAGGACAGGAAGCAATCAGCCCCAGCATTTT
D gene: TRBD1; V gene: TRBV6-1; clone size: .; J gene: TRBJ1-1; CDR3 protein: CASTDRGSEAFF; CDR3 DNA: TGTGCCAGCACGGACAGGGGCTCTGAAGCTTTCTTT
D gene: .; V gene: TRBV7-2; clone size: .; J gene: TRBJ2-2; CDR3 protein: CASSPRGSSGELFF; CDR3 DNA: TGTGCCAGCAGCCCGCGCGGCAGTTCCGGGGAGCTGTTTTTT
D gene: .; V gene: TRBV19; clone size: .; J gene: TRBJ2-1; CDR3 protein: CASAAYWSSYNEQFF; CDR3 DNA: TGTGCCAGTGCCGCCTACTGGAGCTCCTACAATGAGCAGTTCTTC
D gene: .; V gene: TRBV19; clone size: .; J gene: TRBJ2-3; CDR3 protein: CASSEGGYRTDTQYF; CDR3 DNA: TGTGCCAGTAGCGAAGGGGGTTATCGAACAGATACGCAGTATTTT
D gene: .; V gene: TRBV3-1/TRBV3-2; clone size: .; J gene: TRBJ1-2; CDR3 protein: CASSQELTDPGYTF; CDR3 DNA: TGTGCCAGCAGCCAAGAATTGACAGATCCTGGCTACACCTTC
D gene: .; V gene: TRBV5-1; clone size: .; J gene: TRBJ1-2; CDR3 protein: CASSLSTGLHYGYTF; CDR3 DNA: TGCGCCAGCAGCTTGAGTACCGGGTTGCACTATGGCTACACCTTC